The T cell receptor beta chain under discussion was sequenced for a study of blood T cells in healthy people across ages. Study-level findings and limits: Donor CMV infection status was unknown, possibly confounding age-related changes in expanded clonotypes. Across the age range, TCR beta diversity per million T cells fell in a roughly linear way.

A second PCR, run for roughly 7 to 12 cycles, used a sample-barcoded 5' primer plus a J-beta primer mix. MiXCR, run by TCRdb on the 5' RACE reads, gives a single entry per CDR3 protein. The data show more than 650,000 distinct CDR3 sequences, roughly 53% seen once. This clonotype was counted between two and nine times. Its specificity is not known. Looked up from germline, CDR1 is SEHNR and CDR2 is FQNEAQ (reference sequence). This CDR3 has 12 amino acids. Trimming took 1 base from V and 7 from J, leaving 6 bases between them. This TCR came from an elderly man in good health. V usage is TRBV7-9 and J usage is TRBJ2-3; D unclear. Sequencing was carried out using blood. CDR3 amino acids: CASSLEGYTQYF. CDR3 DNA: TGTGCCAGCAGCTTAGAAGGGTATACGCAGTATTTT.